This T cell receptor (beta chain) originates from a study of T cell clonotyping in hematopoietic cell transplantation. Germline V gives CDR1 SGHAT, CDR2 FQNNGV. Trimming shortened V by 3 bases and J by 0 bases, and 22 bases separated the two germline ends. CDR3 size: 19 residues. Time point denoted: recipient sample about 28 days before transplant, after cytoreduction. Recipient blood drawn about 28 days pretransplant and days 30, 100, 180 after. Produced via immunoSEQ multiplex PCR; TCRdb's table is partial and in-frame only. The sample lists some 45,000 clones, roughly four fifths occurring once. The TCR originated in a man in his sixties with myelodysplastic syndrome. Some clones in this sample may be carry-over from other donors' samples. V and J are TRBV11-2 and TRBJ2-3; possibly TRBD2 for D (5 bases). Sequenced material: peripheral blood mononuclear cells, taken before stem cell transplant. In DNA form, the CDR3 reads TGTGCCAGCAGCTTTCCATCGAGGGCTGTGTATTCTAGCACAGATACGCAGTATTTT. This translates into CASSFPSRAVYSSTDTQYF.